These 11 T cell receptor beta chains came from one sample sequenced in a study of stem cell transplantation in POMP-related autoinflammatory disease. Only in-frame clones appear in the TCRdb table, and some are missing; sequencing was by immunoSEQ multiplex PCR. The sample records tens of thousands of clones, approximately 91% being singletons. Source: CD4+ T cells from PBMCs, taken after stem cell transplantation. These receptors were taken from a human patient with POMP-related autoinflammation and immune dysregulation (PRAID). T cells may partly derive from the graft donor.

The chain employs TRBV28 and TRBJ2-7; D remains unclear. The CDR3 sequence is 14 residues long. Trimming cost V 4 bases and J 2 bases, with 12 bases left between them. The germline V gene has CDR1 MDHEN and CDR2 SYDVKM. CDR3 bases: TGTGCCAGCAGTTCTACACATGGACCCTACGAGCAGTACGTC. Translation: CASSSTHGPYEQYV.

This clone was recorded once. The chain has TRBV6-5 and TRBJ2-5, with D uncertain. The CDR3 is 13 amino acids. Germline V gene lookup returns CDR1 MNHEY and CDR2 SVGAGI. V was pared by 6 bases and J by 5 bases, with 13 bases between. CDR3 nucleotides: TGTGCCAGCAGCGGAACTAACAGCGAGACCCAGTACTTC. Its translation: CASSGTNSETQYF.

The CDR3 sequence: CASSQDRLAGSYEQYF. Written as DNA, the CDR3 is TGTGCCAGCAGCCAAGATCGACTAGCGGGCTCCTACGAGCAGTACTTC. V usage is TRBV4-2 and J usage is TRBJ2-7, with TRBD2 identical over 10 bases. CDR3 length: 16 amino acids. Germline values: CDR1 LGHNA, CDR2 YNFKEQ. Trimming cost V 0 bases and J 0 bases; bases outside gene matches: 2.

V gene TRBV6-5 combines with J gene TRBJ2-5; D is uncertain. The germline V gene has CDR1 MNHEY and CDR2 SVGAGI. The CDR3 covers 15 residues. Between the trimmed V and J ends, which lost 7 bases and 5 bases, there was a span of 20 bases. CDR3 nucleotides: TGTGCCAGCAATCGGCTCTGGGGTATCGCGGAGACCCAGTACTTC. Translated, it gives CASNRLWGIAETQYF.

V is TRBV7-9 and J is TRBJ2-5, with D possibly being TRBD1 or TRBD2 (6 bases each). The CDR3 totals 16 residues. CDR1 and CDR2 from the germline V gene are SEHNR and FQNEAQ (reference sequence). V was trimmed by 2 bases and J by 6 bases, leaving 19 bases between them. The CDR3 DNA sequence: TGTGCCAGCAGCTTAAGAGACACTAGCAGGGGCCAGACCCAGTACTTC. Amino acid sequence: CASSLRDTSRGQTQYF.

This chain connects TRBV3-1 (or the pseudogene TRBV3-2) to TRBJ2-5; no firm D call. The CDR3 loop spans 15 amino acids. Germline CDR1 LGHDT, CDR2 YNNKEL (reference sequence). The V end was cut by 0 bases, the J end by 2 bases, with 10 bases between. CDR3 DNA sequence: TGTGCCAGCAGCCAAGAGTATCTTCTTCAAGAGACCCAGTACTTC. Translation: CASSQEYLLQETQYF.

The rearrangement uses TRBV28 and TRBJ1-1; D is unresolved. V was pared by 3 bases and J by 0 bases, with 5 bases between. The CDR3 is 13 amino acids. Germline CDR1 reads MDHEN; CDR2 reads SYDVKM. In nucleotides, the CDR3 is TGTGCCAGCAGTTTGCGATTGAACACTGAAGCTTTCTTT. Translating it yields CASSLRLNTEAFF. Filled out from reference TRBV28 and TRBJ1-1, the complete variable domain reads DVKVTQSSRYLVKRTGEKVFLECVQDMDHENMFWYRQDPGLGLRLIYFSYDVKMKEKGDIPEGYSVSREKKERFSLILESASTNQTSMYLCASSLRLNTEAFFGQGTRLTVV.

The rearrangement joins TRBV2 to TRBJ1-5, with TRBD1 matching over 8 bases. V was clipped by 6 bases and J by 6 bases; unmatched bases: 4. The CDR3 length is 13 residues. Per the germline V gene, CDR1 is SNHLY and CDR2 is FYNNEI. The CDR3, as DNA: TGTGCCAGCAGGACAGGGGTTCGTCAGCCCCAGCATTTT. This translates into CASRTGVRQPQHF. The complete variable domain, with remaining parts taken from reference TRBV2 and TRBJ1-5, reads EPEVTQTPSHQVTQMGQEVILRCVPISNHLYFYWYRQILGQKVEFLVSFYNNEISEKSEIFDDQFSVERPDGSNFTLKIRSTKLEDSAMYFCASRTGVRQPQHFGDGTRLSIL.

CDR3 amino acids: CASSWLGGEHREKLFF. The CDR3 region has the DNA TGTGCCAGCAGTTGGTTGGGGGGGGAACATCGGGAAAAACTGTTTTTT. V is TRBV28 and J is TRBJ1-4; the D gene is possibly TRBD1 (5 bases). CDR3 length: 16 amino acids. Looked up from germline, CDR1 is MDHEN and CDR2 is SYDVKM. The germline V and J ends were trimmed by 4 bases and 8 bases, with 20 bases remaining between them.

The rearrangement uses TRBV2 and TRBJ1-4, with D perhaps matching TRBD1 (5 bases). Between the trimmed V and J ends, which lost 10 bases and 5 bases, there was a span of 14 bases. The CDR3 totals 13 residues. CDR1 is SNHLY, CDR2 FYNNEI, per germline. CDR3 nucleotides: TGTGCCACCAGGAGAGGGGTGAATGAAAAACTGTTTTTT. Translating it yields CATRRGVNEKLFF.

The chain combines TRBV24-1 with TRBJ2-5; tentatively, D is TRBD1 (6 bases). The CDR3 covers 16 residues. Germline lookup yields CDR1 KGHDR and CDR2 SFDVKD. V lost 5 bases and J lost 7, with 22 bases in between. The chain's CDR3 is CATSGADGRGFGTQYF. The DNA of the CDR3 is TGTGCCACCAGTGGCGCCGATGGCAGGGGATTTGGGACCCAGTACTTC.